This record concerns one T cell receptor beta chain sequence. This entry is derived from a study of CD8 T cells in Susac syndrome. This CDR3 spans 20 amino acids. V lost 8 bases, J lost 5 bases, and 20 bases stayed unmatched. The germline V gene has CDR1 SGHRS and CDR2 YFSETQ. The control group consisted of healthy donors matched for age and sex. About 0.5 to 1 ug RNA was reverse transcribed with random hexamers. By means of immunoSEQ multiplex PCR, TCR beta CDR3 spanning 54 Vbeta and 13 Jbeta underwent amplification. TCRdb reanalysed the immunoSEQ multiplex PCR reads using MiXCR and keeps one entry per CDR3 protein. Here the sample spans over 80,000 distinct CDR3 sequences, 85% to 95% being singletons.

The clonotype originates from a human donor in good health. The sequenced sample was CD8+ T cells from PBMCs. The chain has TRBV5-1 and TRBJ2-3; the match to TRBD2 covers 16 bases. The CDR3 sequence: CASRTGGLAGGPYGEDTQYF. CDR3 bases: TGCGCCAGTAGGACTGGGGGACTAGCGGGGGGGCCGTATGGTGAAGATACGCAGTATTTT.